Listed here are 28 T cell receptor beta chains from one sample, sequenced in a study of blood T cell repertoires in COVID-19. Using immunoSEQ multiplex PCR, the repertoire was profiled, and TCRdb retains in-frame clones only, with some absent. The data contain approximately 140,000 clones, approximately 80% of them seen just once; the ten biggest clones take up roughly 2%. The material sequenced was peripheral blood. These receptors were collected from a man aged 70 or older with acute or convalescent COVID-19.

The chain employs TRBV7-2 and TRBJ2-3; D not certain. The CDR3 loop spans 14 amino acids. Germline V gene data show CDR1 as SGHTA and CDR2 as FQGNSA. V lost 2 bases, J lost 2 bases, and 8 bases lay in between. The CDR3 protein is CASSLRSTTDTQYF. In DNA form, the CDR3 reads TGTGCCAGCAGCTTACGCAGTACCACAGATACGCAGTATTTT.

J is TRBJ2-5 and V is TRBV11-2; D might be TRBD2 (6 bases). Per germline, CDR1 SGHAT and CDR2 FQNNGV. The CDR3 has 15 residues. V shed 1 base and J shed 5 bases, with 14 bases lying between them. The CDR3 coding sequence is TGTGCCAGCAGCTTAGTGGCCGCACGGGGGGAGACCCAGTACTTC. Protein product: CASSLVAARGETQYF.

This clone has only one observation. This chain joins TRBV7-9 and TRBJ1-1, with D perhaps matching TRBD1 (5 bases). This CDR3 spans 14 amino acids. V gave up 7 bases and J gave up 3 bases, with 15 bases separating them. Germline CDR1 and CDR2: SEHNR and FQNEAQ (reference sequence). Here the CDR3 DNA reads TGTGCCAGCACCTACAGGACGGGGGACACTGAAGCTTTCTTT. It specifies CASTYRTGDTEAFF.

This clone was observed a few times. This sequence joins TRBV2 and TRBJ2-5; 11 bases are shared with TRBD2. Germline trimming cut 6 bases from V and 5 bases from J; bases unmatched to any gene: 8. The CDR3 runs to 15 residues. CDR1 and CDR2 (germline): SNHLY, FYNNEI. The CDR3 DNA sequence: TGTGCCAGCAGAGCCGGGACTAGCGGTTACGAGACCCAGTACTTC. Its translation: CASRAGTSGYETQYF.

This chain connects TRBV30 to TRBJ1-5, with 9 nucleotides matching TRBD1. V lost 1 base and J lost 3; bases outside the gene matches: 4. The germline V gene has CDR1 GTSNPN and CDR2 SVGIG (reference sequence). The CDR3 spans 15 residues. CDR3 region: CAWSGGQGNNQPQHF. CDR3 nucleotides: TGTGCCTGGAGTGGGGGACAGGGCAACAATCAGCCCCAGCATTTT.

This chain connects TRBV7-9 to TRBJ2-5; D unclear. V dropped 4 bases and J dropped 5 bases, with 8 bases sitting between them. The germline V gene encodes CDR1 SEHNR and CDR2 FQNEAQ (reference sequence). The CDR3 is 12 amino acids. The CDR3 nucleotides are TGTGCCAGCAGCTCTACTGCGGAGACCCAGTACTTC. It yields the protein CASSSTAETQYF.

The chain uses TRBV28 and TRBJ1-5; D possibly corresponds to TRBD1 (6 bases). The ends were cut back, 8 bases at V and 7 bases at J, with 24 bases in the middle. This CDR3 has 16 residues. The germline V gene encodes CDR1 MDHEN and CDR2 SYDVKM. DNA of the CDR3: TGTGCCAGCGCCCTCCGGGACACTCGCCTGGGGCAGCCCCAGCATTTT. Protein: CASALRDTRLGQPQHF.

The V gene is TRBV28, the J gene TRBJ1-1; 9 positions match TRBD1. Trimming cost V 3 bases and J 8 bases; bases outside gene matches: 7. CDR3 length: 14 residues. In germline, CDR1 is MDHEN, CDR2 SYDVKM. DNA of the CDR3: TGTGCCAGCAGTTTCACCTCGGGACAGGGAGAAGCTTTCTTT. Amino acid sequence: CASSFTSGQGEAFF.

This clone occurred a few times. The V and J genes are TRBV5-1 and TRBJ2-2; D is ambiguous. CDR3 length: 14 amino acids. Between the trimmed V and J ends, which lost 5 bases and 0 bases, there was a span of 8 bases. Germline CDR1 reads SGHRS; CDR2 reads YFSETQ. For the CDR3, the DNA is TGCGCCAGCAGAGTCCACACGAACACCGGGGAGCTGTTTTTT. Translation gives CASRVHTNTGELFF.

This chain uses TRBV7-2 with TRBJ2-3; D is unclear. Germline assignment: CDR1 SGHTA and CDR2 FQGNSA. This CDR3 spans 13 amino acids. The V end was cut by 6 bases, the J end by 6 bases, with 13 bases between. In DNA, the CDR3 is TGTGCCAGCAGTCGTACTATGGCCGATACGCAGTATTTT. It encodes CASSRTMADTQYF.

This clone has a handful of counts. V and J are TRBV11-3 and TRBJ2-5, with 10 bases fitting TRBD1. Germline V gene sequence: CDR1 SGHNT, CDR2 YENEEA. This CDR3 has 17 residues. V trimming: 4 bases; J trimming: 1 base; junction bases outside the gene matches: 9. The CDR3 sequence: CASSSTGTGVPQETQYF. Here the CDR3 DNA reads TGTGCCAGCAGCTCCACCGGGACAGGGGTTCCCCAAGAGACCCAGTACTTC.

The chain has TRBV19 and TRBJ2-5, with a possible D match to TRBD2 (7 bases). The CDR3 length is 16 residues. The germline gives CDR1 LNHDA, CDR2 SQIVND (reference sequence). V was cut by 7 bases and J by 4 bases, with 22 bases left in between. CDR3 coding DNA: TGTGCCAGTAACAGGGCGGGCGGGAGTGGAAGAGAGACCCAGTACTTC. Its protein product is CASNRAGGSGRETQYF.

This chain connects TRBV6-2 or TRBV6-3 to TRBJ1-5; 8 positions agree with TRBD1. The CDR3 extends over 15 amino acids. J lost 0 bases, V lost 3 bases, and 1 base had no gene match. From germline, CDR1 is MNHEY and CDR2 SVGEGT. The CDR3 reads CASSYQGASNQPQHF. The CDR3 nucleotides are TGTGCCAGCAGTTATCAGGGGGCTAGCAATCAGCCCCAGCATTTT.

This chain connects TRBV7-2 to TRBJ1-5; D is uncertain. CDR1 is SGHTA and CDR2 is FQGNSA in the germline V gene. V was pared by 0 bases and J by 5 bases, with 14 bases between. The CDR3 spans 16 residues. The CDR3 region is CASSLASGRRHQPQHF. Here the CDR3 DNA reads TGTGCCAGCAGCTTAGCTTCCGGGAGGCGCCATCAGCCCCAGCATTTT.

The chain is built from TRBV6-5 and TRBJ1-2; no clear D gene. Trimming removed 0 bases from V and 4 bases from J, with 9 bases in between. This CDR3 has 14 residues. Germline lookup yields CDR1 MNHEY and CDR2 SVGAGI. The CDR3 spells CASSYSSVVYGYTF. In nucleotides, the CDR3 is TGTGCCAGCAGTTACTCGAGTGTGGTCTATGGCTACACCTTC.

The genes are TRBV20-1 and TRBJ1-5, with D maybe TRBD1 (5 bases). Trimming removed 3 bases from V and 2 bases from J, with 14 bases in between. In germline, CDR1 is DFQATT, CDR2 SNEGSKA (reference sequence). This CDR3 spans 15 amino acids. CDR3 region: CSASGRVIGNQPQHF. The CDR3 DNA reads as TGCAGTGCTAGTGGCAGGGTGATTGGCAATCAGCCCCAGCATTTT.

This clone was counted between two and nine times. This rearrangement joins TRBV5-1 to TRBJ1-2; TRBD1 matches at 9 bases. J lost 7 bases, V lost 0 bases, and 4 bases had no gene match. Germline V gene data show CDR1 as SGHRS and CDR2 as YFSETQ. The CDR3 has 14 amino acids. The CDR3 reads CASSLGGQGGGYTF. For the CDR3, the DNA is TGCGCCAGCAGCTTGGGGGGACAGGGAGGTGGCTACACCTTC.

The V gene is TRBV30, the J gene TRBJ2-7; no firm D call. The CDR3 has 13 amino acids. With 1 base removed from V and 2 bases from J, the gap between germline ends came to 9 bases. Germline V gene lookup returns CDR1 GTSNPN and CDR2 SVGIG (reference sequence). The CDR3 nucleotides read TGTGCCTGGAGTGATTCATCGGCCTACGAGCAGTACTTC. Its protein is CAWSDSSAYEQYF. Full variable domain (rest looked up from reference TRBV30 and TRBJ2-7): SQTIHQWPATLVQPVGSPLSLECTVEGTSNPNLYWYRQAAGRGLQLLFYSVGIGQISSEVPQNLSASRPQDRQFILSSKKLLLSDSGFYLCAWSDSSAYEQYFGPGTRLTVT.

The chain links TRBV7-8 to TRBJ1-3, with a weak D call TRBD1 (5 bases). The V gene's germline CDR1 is SGHVS and CDR2 FQNEAQ. CDR3 length: 18 residues. Trimming shortened V by 0 bases and J by 1 base, and 16 bases separated the two germline ends. CDR3 sequence reads: CASSLAVFGASSGNTIYF. The CDR3 nucleotides are TGTGCCAGCAGCTTAGCCGTATTTGGGGCGTCGTCTGGAAACACCATATATTTT. The whole variable domain, filled in from reference TRBV7-8 and TRBJ1-3, reads GAGVSQSPRYKVAKRGQDVALRCDPISGHVSLFWYQQALGQGPEFLTYFQNEAQLDKSGLPSDRFFAERPEGSVSTLKIQRTQQEDSAVYLCASSLAVFGASSGNTIYFGEGSWLTVV.

V gene TRBV6-6 combines with J gene TRBJ2-7, with TRBD2 matching 8 bases. Germline values: CDR1 MNHNY, CDR2 SVGAGI (reference sequence). The CDR3 sequence is 14 residues long. The trim removed 2 bases at V and 4 bases at J, leaving 4 bases unmatched. The CDR3 DNA sequence: TGTGCCAGCAGTTACCCTGCTAGCGGGTACGAGCAGTACTTC. It yields the protein CASSYPASGYEQYF.

The CDR3 sequence: CASSELRWEGGAGRTNLGNTIYF. CDR3 bases: TGTGCCAGCAGTGAACTAAGGTGGGAGGGAGGAGCGGGCCGGACGAACCTTGGAAACACCATATATTTT. V is TRBV2 and J is TRBJ1-3; D gene uncertain. CDR3 size: 23 residues. Trimming removed 2 bases from V and 3 bases from J, with 35 bases in between. Germline V gene data show CDR1 as SNHLY and CDR2 as FYNNEI. The complete variable domain, with remaining parts taken from reference TRBV2 and TRBJ1-3, reads EPEVTQTPSHQVTQMGQEVILRCVPISNHLYFYWYRQILGQKVEFLVSFYNNEISEKSEIFDDQFSVERPDGSNFTLKIRSTKLEDSAMYFCASSELRWEGGAGRTNLGNTIYFGEGSWLTVV.

This clone was counted a few times. The genes are TRBV4-1 and TRBJ1-1; D is unclear. The V gene's germline CDR1 is MGHRA and CDR2 YSYEKL. The CDR3 totals 15 residues. V dropped 5 bases and J dropped 1 base, with 14 bases sitting between them. CDR3 DNA: TGCGCCAGCAGCACGACTCCCTCGAAGAACACTGAAGCTTTCTTT. Translation gives CASSTTPSKNTEAFF.

DNA for the CDR3: TGTGCCAGCAGCATAAGTAGACAGGCCGGGGTAGCTTTCTTT. Its protein is CASSISRQAGVAFF. This rearrangement joins TRBV28 to TRBJ1-1, with TRBD1 as a possible D gene (6 bases). The CDR3 loop spans 14 amino acids. V lost 6 bases, J lost 10 bases, and 21 bases lay in between. The V gene's germline CDR1 is MDHEN and CDR2 SYDVKM.

V usage is TRBV4-2 and J usage is TRBJ2-5; 7 bases map to TRBD1. J gave up 4 bases and V 1 base, and 12 bases lay outside the gene matches. This CDR3 contains 17 residues. Per the germline V gene, CDR1 is LGHNA and CDR2 is YNFKEQ. The CDR3 nucleotides read TGTGCCAGCAGCCAAGCGTTCCTGACAGGGATACCAGAGACCCAGTACTTC. Translated, it gives CASSQAFLTGIPETQYF.

The chain is built from TRBV19 and TRBJ2-7; TRBD1 is a possible D gene (5 bases). The CDR3 is 15 amino acids. The V gene's germline CDR1 is LNHDA and CDR2 SQIVND (reference sequence). V was cut by 5 bases and J by 0 bases, with 14 bases left in between. Here the CDR3 reads CASSGAGRPSYEQYF. For the CDR3, the DNA is TGTGCCAGTAGTGGGGCAGGCAGACCCTCCTACGAGCAGTACTTC.

This chain links TRBV3-1 (or the pseudogene TRBV3-2) with TRBJ2-7; D not resolved. Per germline, CDR1 LGHDT and CDR2 YNNKEL (reference sequence). V shed 2 bases and J shed 0 bases, with 11 bases lying between them. The CDR3 sequence is 15 residues long. This chain's CDR3 is CASSQFHSISYEQYF. In nucleotides, the CDR3 is TGTGCCAGCAGCCAATTTCACAGTATCTCCTACGAGCAGTACTTC.

CDR3 bases: TGTGCCAGCAGCCCAAACCTAGGGGGTCACACTGAAGCTTTCTTT. Its translation: CASSPNLGGHTEAFF. The genes are TRBV14 and TRBJ1-1; TRBD1 might be the D (6 bases). This CDR3 spans 15 amino acids. Germline V CDR1 and CDR2: SGHDN, FVKESK. Trimming stripped 4 bases from V and 3 bases from J, with 15 bases between.

The rearrangement links TRBV28 to TRBJ2-5, with D perhaps TRBD1 (5 bases). Germline CDR1 reads MDHEN; CDR2 reads SYDVKM. V lost 3 bases and J lost 4, with 15 bases in between. This CDR3 is built from 15 residues. The CDR3 sequence: CASSLSGASGETQYF. Here the CDR3 DNA reads TGTGCCAGCAGTTTGAGTGGGGCGTCAGGAGAGACCCAGTACTTC. The variable domain in full, completed from reference TRBV28 and TRBJ2-5, reads DVKVTQSSRYLVKRTGEKVFLECVQDMDHENMFWYRQDPGLGLRLIYFSYDVKMKEKGDIPEGYSVSREKKERFSLILESASTNQTSMYLCASSLSGASGETQYFGPGTRLLVL.